The 22 T cell receptor beta chains below come from one sample, sequenced in a study of T cells in localized non-small cell lung cancer (dated by TCRdb to between 2020 and 2021). The library relied on the immunoSEQ multiplex PCR assay. Held by TCRdb, this immuneACCESS table contains in-frame sequences only and omits some clones. Under half of the omission traces to an unresolved V gene where checked; the cause of the rest is unknown. Recorded for this sample are 20,000 to 30,000 clones; about 90% of them occurred a single time. The top ten clonotypes cover about 29% of the sample. The material was peripheral blood, obtained before any cancer treatment. These receptor sequences come from a male donor aged 60 or older with stage I squamous cell lung carcinoma.

V usage is TRBV4-3 and J usage is TRBJ2-5; 12 bases fit TRBD2. Losses at the gene ends were 4 bases for V and 5 bases for J; bases not matched to a gene: 5. This CDR3 has 15 residues. Germline CDR1 reads LGHNA; CDR2 reads YSLEER. This CDR3 is CASSLTSGRSETQYF. CDR3 nucleotide sequence: TGCGCCAGCAGCCTCACTAGCGGGAGGTCGGAGACCCAGTACTTC.

The V gene is TRBV4-3, the J gene TRBJ2-6, with D uncertain. This CDR3 comprises 17 residues. Germline CDR1 and CDR2: LGHNA and YSLEER. Trimming removed 1 base at V and 2 bases at J, with 12 bases between. DNA for the CDR3: TGCGCCAGCAGCCAAGGCCCTCAGGTAACTGGGGCCAACGTCCTGACTTTC. Translating gives CASSQGPQVTGANVLTF.

The chain links TRBV18 to TRBJ1-2; D is ambiguous. V dropped 3 bases and J dropped 2 bases, with 13 bases sitting between them. This CDR3 spans 15 amino acids. From germline, CDR1 is KGHSH and CDR2 LQKENI. The DNA of the CDR3 is TGTGCCAGCTCACCGCCACAAGCGCGGAACTATGGCTACACCTTC. Its protein product is CASSPPQARNYGYTF.

This rearrangement joins TRBV30 to TRBJ2-5; 13 bases line up with TRBD2. The germline gives CDR1 GTSNPN, CDR2 SVGIG (reference sequence). The CDR3 length is 13 residues. The V segment lost 5 bases and the J segment 5 bases; nucleotides outside the gene matches: 2. The CDR3 region is CAWELAGGETQYF. The CDR3 DNA reads as TGTGCCTGGGAACTAGCGGGAGGGGAGACCCAGTACTTC.

The chain joins TRBV18 to TRBJ2-1; 7 bases agree with TRBD1. The ends lost 6 bases at V and 1 base at J; junction bases unmatched: 12. This CDR3 spans 17 amino acids. CDR1 KGHSH and CDR2 LQKENI come from the germline V gene. The CDR3 is CASSPPRQGISYNEQFF. The CDR3 DNA is TGTGCCAGCTCCCCCCCCCGACAGGGAATATCCTACAATGAGCAGTTCTTC.

In its sample, this clone was seen once. This chain uses TRBV7-2 with TRBJ2-3; TRBD2 matches at 9 bases. Germline assignment: CDR1 SGHTA and CDR2 FQGNSA. CDR3 length: 15 amino acids. V lost 1 base and J lost 4; bases outside the gene matches: 3. This CDR3 is CASSLGRGGADTQYF. The CDR3 DNA reads as TGTGCCAGCAGCTTAGGGCGCGGGGGGGCAGATACGCAGTATTTT. Complete variable domain (other parts from reference TRBV7-2 and TRBJ2-3): GAGVSQSPSNKVTEKGKDVELRCDPISGHTALYWYRQSLGQGLEFLIYFQGNSAPDKSGLPSDRFSAERTGGSVSTLTIQRTQQEDSAVYLCASSLGRGGADTQYFGPGTRLTVL.

This clone was seen just once. J is TRBJ1-2 and V is TRBV7-9; D remains ambiguous. The CDR3 runs to 13 residues. Germline V gene data show CDR1 as SEHNR and CDR2 as FQNEAQ (reference sequence). V lost 2 bases and J 8 bases, leaving 12 bases between the germline ends. CDR3 coding DNA: TGTGCCAGCAGCTTAAGCTCCGCGGGGGGCTACACCTTC. This translates into CASSLSSAGGYTF.

The gene calls are TRBV10-2 and TRBJ1-2; D might be TRBD1 (6 bases). The CDR3 loop spans 14 amino acids. From germline, CDR1 is WSHSY and CDR2 SAAADI. The V gene lost 6 bases and the J gene lost 8 bases, with 19 bases spanning the gap. The CDR3 sequence is CASRGGHRVIGYTF. In DNA form, the CDR3 reads TGCGCCAGCAGGGGGGGCCACAGGGTTATCGGCTACACCTTC.

The V and J genes are TRBV18 and TRBJ2-7; D may be TRBD1 or TRBD2 (5 bases each). The V gene's germline CDR1 is KGHSH and CDR2 LQKENI. V lost 3 bases, J lost 0 bases, and 9 bases lay in between. The CDR3 extends over 14 amino acids. CDR3 region: CASSPGPGSYEQYF. The CDR3 DNA is TGTGCCAGCTCACCGGGACCCGGCTCCTACGAGCAGTACTTC.

The V and J genes are TRBV27 and TRBJ1-2; tentative D call: TRBD1 (5 bases). The CDR3 sequence is 14 residues long. CDR1 is MNHEY and CDR2 is SMNVEV in the germline V gene (reference sequence). V lost 2 bases to trimming and J lost 0 bases, with 7 bases between them. DNA for the CDR3: TGTGCCAGCAGTTTACAGGGTACTAACTATGGCTACACCTTC. Protein product: CASSLQGTNYGYTF.

The J gene is TRBJ1-5, the V gene TRBV7-2; tentatively, D is TRBD1 (5 bases). CDR1 is SGHTA, CDR2 FQGNSA, per germline. The CDR3 totals 13 residues. The V gene lost 5 bases and the J gene lost 6 bases, with 11 bases spanning the gap. CDR3 in DNA: TGTGCCAGCAGCCCTCAAGACAGTCAGCCCCAGCATTTT. It translates to CASSPQDSQPQHF. Variable domain in full (rest from reference TRBV7-2 and TRBJ1-5): GAGVSQSPSNKVTEKGKDVELRCDPISGHTALYWYRQSLGQGLEFLIYFQGNSAPDKSGLPSDRFSAERTGGSVSTLTIQRTQQEDSAVYLCASSPQDSQPQHFGDGTRLSIL.

The V call is TRBV5-1, the J call TRBJ1-2; D may be TRBD1 (5 bases). Germline CDR1 SGHRS, CDR2 YFSETQ. V shed 1 base and J shed 5 bases, with 12 bases lying between them. There are 14 residues in the CDR3. The DNA for the CDR3 is TGCGCCAGCAGCTTGCGGAGGGGCGTATATGGCTACACCTTC. Translated: CASSLRRGVYGYTF. The full variable domain, rest sourced from reference TRBV5-1 and TRBJ1-2, is KAGVTQTPRYLIKTRGQQVTLSCSPISGHRSVSWYQQTPGQGLQFLFEYFSETQRNKGNFPGRFSGRQFSNSRSEMNVSTLELGDSALYLCASSLRRGVYGYTFGSGTRLTVV.

This rearrangement joins TRBV11-3 to TRBJ2-5, with TRBD2 matching over 16 bases. CDR3 size: 16 residues. Trimming took 5 bases from V and 4 from J; bases not matched to a gene: 4. Germline loops: CDR1 SGHNT, CDR2 YENEEA. The CDR3 coding sequence is TGTGCCAGCAGCGGGGGACTAGCGGGAGGGGTAGAGACCCAGTACTTC. Protein sequence: CASSGGLAGGVETQYF.

The rearrangement uses TRBV18 and TRBJ1-3; D gene ambiguous. The ends were cut back, 4 bases at V and 4 bases at J, with 14 bases in the middle. Germline assignment: CDR1 KGHSH and CDR2 LQKENI. CDR3 size: 15 residues. CDR3 coding DNA: TGTGCCAGCTCACAACTGGAGACGGGGGGAAACACCATATATTTT. Translated: CASSQLETGGNTIYF.

The chain uses TRBV4-1 and TRBJ2-2; TRBD1 matches at 7 bases. The CDR3 length is 17 residues. V dropped 3 bases and J dropped 1; count of bases not matched to a gene: 8. Germline V gives CDR1 MGHRA, CDR2 YSYEKL. CDR3 protein: CASSQGPTGRNTGELFF. CDR3 DNA: TGCGCCAGCAGCCAGGGGCCGACAGGGAGGAACACCGGGGAGCTGTTTTTT.

The V call is TRBV5-1, the J call TRBJ2-3, with no clear D. Germline values: CDR1 SGHRS, CDR2 YFSETQ. Trimming pared 2 bases from V and 6 bases from J, leaving 4 bases between. CDR3 length: 11 amino acids. The CDR3 region is CASSLRDTQYF. CDR3 coding DNA: TGCGCCAGCAGCTTAAGGGATACGCAGTATTTT.

The chain combines TRBV19 with TRBJ1-2; TRBD1 aligns across 8 bases. The CDR3 consists of 13 residues. CDR1 is LNHDA, CDR2 SQIVND, per germline (reference sequence). V shed 9 bases and J 3 bases; nucleotides not matched to a gene: 6. The CDR3 DNA is TGTGCCAGCCGGGACAGGTTAGACTATGGCTACACCTTC. It specifies CASRDRLDYGYTF.

This rearrangement joins TRBV6-5 to TRBJ2-7; D not certain. Germline V CDR1 and CDR2: MNHEY, SVGAGI. The CDR3 covers 11 residues. The V gene lost 5 bases and the J gene lost 4 bases, with 6 bases spanning the gap. The CDR3 is CASSTLYEQYF. The DNA of the CDR3 is TGTGCCAGCAGTACCTTATACGAGCAGTACTTC.

V and J are TRBV25-1 and TRBJ1-4; no definite D call. V lost 0 bases and J lost 1, with 9 bases in between. The CDR3 contains 16 residues. Germline CDR1 MGHDK, CDR2 SYGVNS. The CDR3 is CASSEYKGGTNEKLFF. The CDR3, as DNA: TGTGCCAGCAGTGAATATAAAGGCGGAACTAATGAAAAACTGTTTTTT.

The gene calls are TRBV6-1 and TRBJ1-5, with 7 nucleotides matching TRBD1. The germline V gene has CDR1 MNHNS and CDR2 SASEGT. V was pared by 5 bases and J by 3 bases, with 4 bases of the junction left unmatched. This CDR3 contains 14 residues. CDR3 amino acids: CASSRTGDNQPQHF. The CDR3 DNA is TGTGCCAGCAGTCGGACAGGAGACAATCAGCCCCAGCATTTT.

The rearrangement joins TRBV9 to TRBJ2-7; TRBD2 might be the D (6 bases). CDR1 and CDR2 from the germline V gene are SGDLS and YYNGEE. The CDR3 is 15 residues long. Trimming removed 3 bases at V and 3 bases at J, with 16 bases between. CDR3 sequence reads: CASSESIGRYYEQYF. In nucleotides, the CDR3 is TGTGCCAGCAGCGAGTCCATAGGGAGGTACTACGAGCAGTACTTC.

J is TRBJ1-2 and V is TRBV14; no clear D. The CDR3 consists of 13 residues. V was clipped by 1 base and J by 8 bases, with 11 bases between them. Germline V gene lookup returns CDR1 SGHDN and CDR2 FVKESK. CDR3 amino acids: CASSQAWGGGYTF. In DNA form, the CDR3 reads TGTGCCAGCAGCCAAGCGTGGGGAGGCGGCTACACCTTC.